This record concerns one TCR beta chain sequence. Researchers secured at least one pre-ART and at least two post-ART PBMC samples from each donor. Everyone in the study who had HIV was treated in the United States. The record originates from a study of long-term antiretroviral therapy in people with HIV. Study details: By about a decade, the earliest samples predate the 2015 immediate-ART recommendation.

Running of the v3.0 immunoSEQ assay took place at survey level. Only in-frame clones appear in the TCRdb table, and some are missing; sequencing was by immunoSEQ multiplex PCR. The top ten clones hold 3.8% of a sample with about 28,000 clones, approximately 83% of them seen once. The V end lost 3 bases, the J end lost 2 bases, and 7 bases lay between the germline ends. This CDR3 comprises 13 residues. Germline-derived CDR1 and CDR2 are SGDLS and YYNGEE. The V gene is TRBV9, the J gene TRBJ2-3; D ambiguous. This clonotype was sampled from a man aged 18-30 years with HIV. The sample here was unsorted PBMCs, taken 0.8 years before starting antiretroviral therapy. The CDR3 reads CASSEGNTDTQYF. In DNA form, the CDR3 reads TGTGCCAGCAGCGAAGGTAACACAGATACGCAGTATTTT.